In its sample, the clone carrying this T cell receptor (beta chain) was seen many times. This entry belongs to a study of T cell repertoires in cytomegalovirus infection. The V segment lost 2 bases and the J segment 4 bases; nucleotides outside the gene matches: 12. The CDR3 has 17 amino acids. Germline-derived CDR1 and CDR2 are SGHVS and FQNEAQ. TCRdb re-called the reads through MiXCR, storing one row per CDR3 protein. The table lists around 74,000 distinct CDR3 sequences, roughly 3.5% of them singletons. The sequence derives from a human donor in good health (CMV status not recorded). Some clones in this sample may be carry-over from other donors' samples. Sequencing used PBMCs. The chain couples TRBV7-8 to TRBJ2-5, with 8 bases aligning to TRBD1. The CDR3, as DNA: TGTGCCAGCAGCTTAAAGATGAGACAGGGGATTCCAGAGACCCAGTACTTC. It translates to CASSLKMRQGIPETQYF. Supplemented by reference TRBV7-8 and TRBJ2-5, the full variable domain reads GAGVSQSPRYKVAKRGQDVALRCDPISGHVSLFWYQQALGQGPEFLTYFQNEAQLDKSGLPSDRFFAERPEGSVSTLKIQRTQQEDSAVYLCASSLKMRQGIPETQYFGPGTRLLVL.